A selection of T cell receptor beta chains follows, all from one sample in a study of blood T cell repertoires in COVID-19. The method was immunoSEQ multiplex PCR; TCRdb's version includes in-frame clones alone and lacks a portion of them. The sample shows roughly 140,000 clones, 65% to 90% of them seen only once. The sequencing input was peripheral blood. All receptors derive from a man between 70 and 80 years old with acute or convalescent COVID-19. The CDR3 runs from the conserved cysteine through the conserved F or W. A D gene is named only where the DNA matches it firmly. Clone sizes are given selectively: once, few, many, or a class where the clone is expanded.

j_call v_call clone_size d_call cdr3_nt cdr3_aa
TRBJ2-5 TRBV7-3 NA NA TGTGCCAGCAGCTCCTCTGAGGCCGGGGTACAGGGGACCCAGTACTTC CASSSSEAGVQGTQYF
TRBJ1-1 TRBV7-2 NA NA TGTGCCAGCAGCTCGGTGGGGGCTATGAACACTGAAGCTTTCTTT CASSSVGAMNTEAFF
TRBJ2-2 TRBV19 NA TRBD1 TGTGCCAGTAGTACGGGACAGGGGGTCGGCACCGGGGAGCTGTTTTTT CASSTGQGVGTGELFF
TRBJ2-7 TRBV19 NA NA TGTGCCAGTAGTCTGGGGGGTGAGGACTACGAGCAGTACTTC CASSLGGEDYEQYF
TRBJ1-2 TRBV27 NA NA TGTGCCAGCAGAGGGACAAAGGGCTATGGCTACACCTTC CASRGTKGYGYTF
TRBJ2-7 TRBV28 NA TRBD2 TGTCCAGCCAGCAGTCAACCGGGGGACTACAGTTACGAGCAGTACTTC CPASSQPGDYSYEQYF
TRBJ2-1 TRBV7-3 NA NA TGTGCCAGCAGCTTAAGGGGGGTACCCTACAATGAGCAGTTCTTC CASSLRGVPYNEQFF
TRBJ1-2 TRBV5-1 NA TRBD1 TGCGCCAGCAGCTCGACCACAGGGGTGGCTGGCTACACCTTC CASSSTTGVAGYTF
TRBJ1-2 TRBV9 NA TRBD1 TGTGCCAGCACCCGAGGACAGGGGGCGAACGGCTACACCTTC CASTRGQGANGYTF
TRBJ1-1 TRBV6-5 many NA TGTGCCAGCACCCAGGAGGGTGACACTGAAGCTTTCTTT CASTQEGDTEAFF
TRBJ2-7 TRBV11-1 NA NA TGTGCCAGCAGTCTCCGGGACATGAGCTCCTACGAGCAGTACTTC CASSLRDMSSYEQYF
TRBJ2-3 TRBV18 NA TRBD2 TGTGCCAGCTCACGAGGCGGGAGCGGAACAGATACGCAGTATTTT CASSRGGSGTDTQYF
TRBJ2-1 TRBV29-1 NA TRBD1 TGCAGCACCCACGGACAGGGATATTTAGGCGATGAGCAGTTCTTC CSTHGQGYLGDEQFF